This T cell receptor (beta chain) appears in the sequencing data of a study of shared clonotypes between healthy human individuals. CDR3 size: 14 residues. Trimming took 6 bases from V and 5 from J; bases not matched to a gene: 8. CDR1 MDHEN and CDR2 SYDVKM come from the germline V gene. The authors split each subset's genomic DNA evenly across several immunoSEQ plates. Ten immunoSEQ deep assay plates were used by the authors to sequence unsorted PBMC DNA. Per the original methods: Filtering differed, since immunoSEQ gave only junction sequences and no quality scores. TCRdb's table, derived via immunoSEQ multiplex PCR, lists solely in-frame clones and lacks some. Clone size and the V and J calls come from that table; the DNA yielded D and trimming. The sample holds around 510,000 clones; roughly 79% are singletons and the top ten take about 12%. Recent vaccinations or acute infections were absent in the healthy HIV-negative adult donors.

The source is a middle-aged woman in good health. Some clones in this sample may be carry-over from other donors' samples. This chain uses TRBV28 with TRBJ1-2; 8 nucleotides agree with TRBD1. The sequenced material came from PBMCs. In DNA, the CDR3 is TGTGCCAGCAGAAAACAGGGGGGATTATATGGCTACACCTTC. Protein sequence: CASRKQGGLYGYTF.